This T cell receptor beta chain was identified during a study of shared clonotypes between healthy human individuals. Overall study context: Donors, aged 18 to 49, were two women and a few men. The plates for each donor numbered three CD4 naive, three CD4 memory, two CD8 naive and one CD8 memory.

This clone was picked up a small number of times. V was trimmed by 1 base and J by 5 bases, leaving 8 bases between them. CDR1 and CDR2 (germline): MNHNS, SASEGT. This CDR3 has 13 residues. Once extracted for a subset, genomic DNA was divided evenly among several immunoSEQ plates. TCRdb keeps only in-frame clones here, not all; method: immunoSEQ multiplex PCR. The repertoire holds about 1.4 million clones, with approximately 97% as singletons. The source material was naive CD4+ T cells sorted from blood. The subset: CD45RA+ positively selected. The sequence came from a man in his thirties or forties in good health. The rearrangement joins TRBV6-1 to TRBJ1-1, with D unclear. The CDR3 reads CASSEGMTTEAFF. Here the CDR3 DNA reads TGTGCCAGCAGTGAAGGGATGACTACTGAAGCTTTCTTT.